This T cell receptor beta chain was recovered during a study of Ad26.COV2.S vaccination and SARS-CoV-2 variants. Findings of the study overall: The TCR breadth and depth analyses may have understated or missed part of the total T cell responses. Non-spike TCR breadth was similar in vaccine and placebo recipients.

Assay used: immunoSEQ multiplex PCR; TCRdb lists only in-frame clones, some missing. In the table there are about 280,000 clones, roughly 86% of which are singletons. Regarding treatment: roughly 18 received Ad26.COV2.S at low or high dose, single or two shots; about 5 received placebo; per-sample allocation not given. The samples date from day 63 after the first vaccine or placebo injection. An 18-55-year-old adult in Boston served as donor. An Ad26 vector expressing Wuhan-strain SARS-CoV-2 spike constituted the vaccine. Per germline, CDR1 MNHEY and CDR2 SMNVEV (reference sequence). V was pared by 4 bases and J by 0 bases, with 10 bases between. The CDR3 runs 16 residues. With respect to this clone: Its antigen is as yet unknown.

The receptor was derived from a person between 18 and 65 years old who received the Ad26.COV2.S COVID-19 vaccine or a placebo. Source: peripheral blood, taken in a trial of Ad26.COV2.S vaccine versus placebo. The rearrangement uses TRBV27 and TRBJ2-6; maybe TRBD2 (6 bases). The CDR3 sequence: CASSYGTASGANVLTF. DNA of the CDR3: TGTGCCAGCAGTTACGGGACTGCCTCTGGGGCCAACGTCCTGACTTTC.